This passage covers 19 T cell receptor beta chains from one sample sequenced in a study of blood T cells in healthy people across ages. A second PCR of 7 to 11 cycles used a sample-barcoded 5' primer and a J-beta primer mix. TCRdb re-derived calls from the 5' RACE reads in MiXCR, one entry per CDR3 protein. The profile shows 500,000 to 600,000 distinct CDR3 sequences, 27% of them singletons. What was sequenced was blood. The source is a woman in her seventies in good health.

The chain has TRBV25-1 and TRBJ1-2, with a weak D call TRBD1 (6 bases). The CDR3 covers 16 residues. The V gene lost 4 bases and the J gene lost 0 bases, with 15 bases spanning the gap. Germline V lookup: CDR1 MGHDK, CDR2 SYGVNS. Here the CDR3 DNA reads TGTGCCAGCAGTGGCGGGGGCGCAGGGGCTAACTATGGCTACACCTTC. Its protein is CASSGGGAGANYGYTF.

This clonotype was counted only a few times. The chain employs TRBV29-1 and TRBJ2-7; D is ambiguous. There are 11 residues in the CDR3. Trimming pared 3 bases from V and 3 bases from J, leaving 6 bases between. Germline V gene sequence: CDR1 SQVTM, CDR2 ANQGSEA. CDR3: CSVDRDYEQYF. CDR3 sequence (DNA): TGCAGCGTTGATAGGGACTACGAGCAGTACTTC.

The chain employs TRBV12-3 or TRBV12-4 and TRBJ2-2, with D possibly being TRBD1 (6 bases). V was cut by 5 bases and J by 2 bases, with 9 bases left in between. The length of the CDR3 is 14 residues. The CDR3 loop reads CASSRTENTGELFF. DNA of the CDR3: TGTGCCAGCAGTCGGACAGAAAACACCGGGGAGCTGTTTTTT.

The chain has TRBV6-1 and TRBJ2-5, with D possibly TRBD2 on 5 matching bases. In germline, CDR1 is MNHNS, CDR2 SASEGT. The CDR3 is 14 residues long. V was trimmed by 3 bases and J by 4 bases, leaving 12 bases between them. CDR3 sequence: CASSDLRVPETQYF. CDR3 coding DNA: TGTGCCAGCAGTGACTTGAGGGTCCCAGAGACCCAGTACTTC.

The chain recombines TRBV20-1 with TRBJ2-3; no clear D gene. This CDR3 has 12 amino acids. V lost 6 bases to trimming and J lost 0 bases, with 7 bases between them. Germline CDR1 is DFQATT and CDR2 is SNEGSKA (reference sequence). CDR3 coding DNA: TGCAGTGCCAACCCTAGCACAGATACGCAGTATTTT. Protein: CSANPSTDTQYF.

The chain carries TRBV7-9 and TRBJ1-1; D possibly corresponds to TRBD1 (5 bases). With 5 bases removed from V and 4 bases from J, the gap between germline ends came to 17 bases. Germline loops: CDR1 SEHNR, CDR2 FQNEAQ (reference sequence). The CDR3 is made up of 15 amino acids. CDR3 sequence (DNA): TGTGCCAGCAGCCCCCATGGTGGGGCCGTCACTGAAGCTTTCTTT. Its protein is CASSPHGGAVTEAFF.

The chain links TRBV7-2 to TRBJ2-4; D gene unclear. Germline lookup yields CDR1 SGHTA and CDR2 FQGNSA. The V and J ends lost 0 bases and 3 bases respectively, with 12 bases between them. This CDR3 spans 16 amino acids. The CDR3 region is CASSLAWSLVKNIQYF. The DNA for the CDR3 is TGTGCCAGCAGCTTAGCTTGGTCTTTAGTCAAAAACATTCAGTACTTC.

V is TRBV7-9 and J is TRBJ2-7; D ambiguous. CDR1 is SEHNR and CDR2 is FQNEAQ in the germline V gene (reference sequence). Trimming pared 3 bases from V and 7 bases from J, leaving 7 bases between. This CDR3 is 11 amino acids long. CDR3 in amino acids: CASSLTVEQYF. The CDR3 bases are TGTGCCAGCAGCTTGACGGTTGAGCAGTACTTC.

This chain uses TRBV5-1 with TRBJ2-3, with D tentatively TRBD2 (6 bases). Deletions cut 3 bases from V and 2 bases from J, with 16 bases between. The V gene's germline CDR1 is SGHRS and CDR2 YFSETQ. The CDR3 runs 16 residues. As DNA, the CDR3 is TGCGCCAGCAGCTCGCAGGGACTCACAAACACAGATACGCAGTATTTT. This sequence encodes CASSSQGLTNTDTQYF. Full variable domain (rest looked up from reference TRBV5-1 and TRBJ2-3): KAGVTQTPRYLIKTRGQQVTLSCSPISGHRSVSWYQQTPGQGLQFLFEYFSETQRNKGNFPGRFSGRQFSNSRSEMNVSTLELGDSALYLCASSSQGLTNTDTQYFGPGTRLTVL.

This clonotype was found many times. The rearrangement links TRBV6-6 to TRBJ2-7; D may be TRBD1 or TRBD2 (5 bases each). This CDR3 region has 14 residues. The germline V gene has CDR1 MNHNY and CDR2 SVGAGI (reference sequence). Deletions cut 8 bases from V and 0 bases from J, with 14 bases between. The CDR3 spells CASSSPGTSYEQYF. As DNA, the CDR3 is TGTGCCAGCTCCAGCCCAGGGACCTCCTACGAGCAGTACTTC.

The chain recombines TRBV4-3 with TRBJ1-2, with no clear D. V was cut by 0 bases and J by 2 bases, with 7 bases left in between. Germline assignment: CDR1 LGHNA and CDR2 YSLEER. The CDR3 sequence is 14 residues long. The CDR3 reads CASSQEGHNYGYTF. The CDR3 region has the DNA TGCGCCAGCAGCCAAGAAGGGCACAACTATGGCTACACCTTC.

V is TRBV24-1 and J is TRBJ2-5; 10 bases map to TRBD2. This CDR3 comprises 15 residues. The germline gives CDR1 KGHDR, CDR2 SFDVKD. Trimming at V came to 5 bases and at J to 2 bases, leaving 4 bases not matched to a gene. The CDR3 is CATSGLAGVQETQYF. The CDR3 nucleotides are TGTGCCACCAGTGGCCTAGCGGGGGTTCAAGAGACCCAGTACTTC.

The rearrangement links TRBV9 to TRBJ2-7; 8 bases are shared with TRBD2. CDR1 and CDR2 from the germline V gene are SGDLS and YYNGEE. The CDR3 spans 14 residues. V shed 0 bases and J 4 bases; nucleotides not matched to a gene: 3. The CDR3 here is CASSVDPGGYEQYF. In DNA, the CDR3 is TGTGCCAGCAGCGTAGACCCGGGGGGGTACGAGCAGTACTTC.

The chain has TRBV24-1 and TRBJ2-6, with TRBD1 as a possible D gene (6 bases). CDR3 length: 16 residues. The V end lost 5 bases, the J end lost 3 bases, and 13 bases lay between the germline ends. Germline CDR1 reads KGHDR; CDR2 reads SFDVKD. The CDR3 is CATSASDRFGANVLTF. In DNA form, the CDR3 reads TGTGCCACCAGTGCCTCGGACAGATTTGGGGCCAACGTCCTGACTTTC.

V usage is TRBV21-1 and J usage is TRBJ2-7; the table's D call, TRBD1, has no DNA check behind it. TRBV21-1 is classified as a pseudogene. This CDR3 has 16 residues. CDR3 bases: TGTGCCAGCACCCACCCCGAGGACAGGATTTACTACGAGCAGTACTTC. Translated, it gives CASTHPEDRIYYEQYF.

Concerning this clonotype: Germline is not matched at one junction end, which may reflect a read error. The V gene is TRBV4-2, the J gene TRBJ2-3; D ambiguous. Germline-derived CDR1 and CDR2 are LGHNA and YNFKEQ. The CDR3 sequence is 13 residues long. The CDR3 nucleotides read TGTGCCAGCAGCCAAGCGAAGGCGGATACGCGGTATTTT. It yields the protein CASSQAKADTRYF.

V is TRBV10-3 and J is TRBJ1-3; D not resolved. Trimming pared 6 bases from V and 3 bases from J, leaving 18 bases between. The CDR3 runs 16 residues. From germline, CDR1 is ENHRY and CDR2 SYGVKD. The CDR3 nucleotides read TGTGCCATCAGAATGGCAGTTACACGAATTGGAAACACCATATATTTT. This sequence encodes CAIRMAVTRIGNTIYF.

The V and J genes are TRBV7-2 and TRBJ2-1, with D tentatively TRBD2 (5 bases). The better agreement between TRBJ2-5 and the DNA end casts doubt on the J call. Per the germline V gene, CDR1 is SGHTA and CDR2 is FQGNSA. The CDR3 covers 14 residues. CDR3: CASSLLTRRETQYF. CDR3 sequence (DNA): TGTGCCAGCAGCTTGCTCACTAGGCGAGAGACCCAGTACTTC.

The chain uses TRBV5-1 and TRBJ2-5, with D maybe TRBD2 (5 bases). This CDR3 comprises 14 residues. The germline V gene encodes CDR1 SGHRS and CDR2 YFSETQ. Trimming removed 1 base from V and 5 bases from J, with 12 bases in between. The CDR3 nucleotides are TGCGCCAGCAGCTTGTCTTCTAGCCTGGAGACCCAGTACTTC. Its protein is CASSLSSSLETQYF.